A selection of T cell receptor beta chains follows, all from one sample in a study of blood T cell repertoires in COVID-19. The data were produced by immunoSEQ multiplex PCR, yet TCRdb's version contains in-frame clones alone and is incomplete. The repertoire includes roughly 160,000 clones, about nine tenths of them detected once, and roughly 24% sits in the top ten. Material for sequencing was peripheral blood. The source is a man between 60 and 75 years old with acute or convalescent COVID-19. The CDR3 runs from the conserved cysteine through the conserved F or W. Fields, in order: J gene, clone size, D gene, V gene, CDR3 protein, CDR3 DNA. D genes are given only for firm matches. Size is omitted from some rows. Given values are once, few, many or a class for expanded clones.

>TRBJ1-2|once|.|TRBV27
CASSTSNYGYTF
TGTGCCAGCAGCACAAGTAACTATGGCTACACCTTC
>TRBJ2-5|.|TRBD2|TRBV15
CATSRDLAGVKETQYF
TGTGCCACCAGCAGAGATCTAGCGGGAGTTAAAGAGACCCAGTACTTC
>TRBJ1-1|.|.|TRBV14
CASSQVRGTEAFF
TGTGCCAGCAGCCAAGTCCGGGGAACTGAAGCTTTCTTT
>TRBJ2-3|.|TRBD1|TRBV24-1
CATSVDRGSTDTQYF
TGTGCCACCAGTGTGGACAGGGGAAGCACAGATACGCAGTATTTT
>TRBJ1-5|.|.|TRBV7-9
CASSLQGLSNQPQHF
TGTGCCAGCAGCCTACAGGGTTTGAGCAATCAGCCCCAGCATTTT
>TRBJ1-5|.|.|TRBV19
CASSQQGVNSNQPQHF
TGTGCCAGTAGTCAACAGGGTGTTAATAGCAATCAGCCCCAGCATTTT
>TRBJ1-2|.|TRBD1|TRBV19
CASSTRDRDFGTF
TGTGCCAGTAGTACCCGGGACAGGGACTTCGGCACCTTC
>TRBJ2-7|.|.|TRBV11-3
CASSRQTVHEQYF
TGTGCCAGCAGCAGACAGACAGTCCACGAGCAGTACTTC
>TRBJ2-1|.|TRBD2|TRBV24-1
CATSDLGIAGDREQFF
TGTGCCACCAGTGATTTAGGGATAGCGGGAGACCGGGAGCAGTTCTTC
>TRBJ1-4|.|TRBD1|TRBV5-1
CASSLQGAANEKLFF
TGCGCCAGCAGCCTTCAGGGGGCGGCTAATGAAAAACTGTTTTTT
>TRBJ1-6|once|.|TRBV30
CACPTGYYSPLHF
TGTGCCTGCCCGACAGGTTACTATTCACCCCTCCACTTT
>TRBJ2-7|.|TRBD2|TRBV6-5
CASGLGLAGVYEQYF
TGTGCCAGCGGGTTGGGACTAGCGGGAGTTTACGAGCAGTACTTC
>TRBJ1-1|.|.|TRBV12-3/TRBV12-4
CASSLRGNTEAFF
TGTGCCAGCAGTTTACGAGGGAACACTGAAGCTTTCTTT
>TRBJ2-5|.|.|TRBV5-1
CASSSFFRRTEAQETQYF
TGCGCCAGCAGCTCATTCTTTCGGCGGACGGAGGCCCAAGAGACCCAGTACTTC
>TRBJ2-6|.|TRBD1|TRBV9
CASRGTAGANVLTF
TGTGCCAGCAGGGGGACAGCTGGGGCCAACGTCCTGACTTTC
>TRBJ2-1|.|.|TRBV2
CASSAHWSNEQFF
TGTGCCAGCAGCGCCCACTGGTCCAATGAGCAGTTCTTC
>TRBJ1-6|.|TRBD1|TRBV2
CASSEAGTGGSSGNSPLHF
TGTGCCAGCAGTGAAGCAGGGACAGGGGGCTCGTCGGGGAATTCACCCCTCCACTTT
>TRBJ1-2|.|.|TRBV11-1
CASSFGGIGYGYTF
TGTGCCAGCAGCTTCGGGGGTATCGGCTATGGCTACACCTTC
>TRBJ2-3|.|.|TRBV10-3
CAISDGLTTDTQYF
TGTGCCATCAGTGACGGACTGACCACAGATACGCAGTATTTT
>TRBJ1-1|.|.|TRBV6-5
CATWWAPEAFF
TGTGCCACCTGGTGGGCACCTGAAGCTTTCTTT
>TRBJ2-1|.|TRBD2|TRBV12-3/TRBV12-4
CASSSGTREQFF
TGTGCCAGCAGTTCGGGGACTAGAGAGCAGTTCTTC
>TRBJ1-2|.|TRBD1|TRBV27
CASTRVTGGNYGYTF
TGTGCCAGCACTAGAGTAACAGGGGGTAACTATGGCTACACCTTC
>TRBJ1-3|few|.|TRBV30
CAWSTAGNTIYF
TGTGCCTGGAGTACAGCTGGAAACACCATATATTTT
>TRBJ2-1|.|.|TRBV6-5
CASFKLLGNEQFF
TGTGCCAGCTTCAAGTTGCTCGGTAATGAGCAGTTCTTC
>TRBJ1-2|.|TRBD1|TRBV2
CASDRDHNYGYTF
TGTGCCAGCGACAGGGACCATAACTATGGCTACACCTTC
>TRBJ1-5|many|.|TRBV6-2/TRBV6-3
CASSYVRVNQPQHF
TGTGCCAGCAGTTACGTCCGGGTTAATCAGCCCCAGCATTTT
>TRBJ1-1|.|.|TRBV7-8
CASSQTVNTEAFF
TGTGCCAGCAGCCAAACAGTGAACACTGAAGCTTTCTTT
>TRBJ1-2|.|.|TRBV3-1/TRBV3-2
CASSPGGVGYGYTF
TGTGCCAGCAGCCCGGGGGGCGTGGGGTATGGCTACACCTTC
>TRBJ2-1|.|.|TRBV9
CASSPTPSSYNEQFF
TGTGCCAGCAGCCCAACTCCGAGCTCCTACAATGAGCAGTTCTTC
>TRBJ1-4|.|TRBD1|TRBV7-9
CASSLGQLDEKLFF
TGTGCCAGCAGCTTGGGACAGCTCGATGAAAAACTGTTTTTT
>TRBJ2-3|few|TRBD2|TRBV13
CASSPGTSGGLANTDTQYF
TGTGCCAGCAGCCCCGGGACTAGCGGGGGACTTGCGAACACAGATACGCAGTATTTT
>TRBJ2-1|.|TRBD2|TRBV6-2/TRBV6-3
CASSYTSGRSSYNEQFF
TGTGCCAGCAGTTATACTAGCGGGAGATCGTCCTACAATGAGCAGTTCTTC
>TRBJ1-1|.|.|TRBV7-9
CASSLYTGDDTEAFF
TGTGCCAGCAGCTTATACACAGGCGACGACACTGAAGCTTTCTTT
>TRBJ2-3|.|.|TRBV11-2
CASSLVRGRTDTQYF
TGTGCCAGCAGCTTAGTGCGGGGTCGCACAGATACGCAGTATTTT
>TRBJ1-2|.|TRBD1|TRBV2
CASSYQGGDYGYTF
TGTGCCAGCAGTTACCAGGGGGGAGACTATGGCTACACCTTC
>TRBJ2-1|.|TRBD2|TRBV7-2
CASSPKNTGLAGEGEFF
TGTGCCAGCAGCCCGAAGAATACGGGACTAGCGGGAGAGGGGGAGTTCTTC
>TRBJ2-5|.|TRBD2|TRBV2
CARKRTSGASQETQYF
TGTGCCAGGAAACGGACTAGCGGGGCCTCCCAAGAGACCCAGTACTTC
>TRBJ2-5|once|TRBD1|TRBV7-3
CASSPTTGSRKTQYF
TGTGCCAGCAGCCCCACGACAGGGAGTAGAAAGACCCAGTACTTC
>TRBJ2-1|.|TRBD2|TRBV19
CASSNPAGYNEQFF
TGTGCCAGTAGTAACCCAGCGGGGTACAATGAGCAGTTCTTC
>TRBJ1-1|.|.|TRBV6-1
CASSEIRVGTEAFF
TGTGCCAGCAGTGAAATCCGGGTGGGCACTGAAGCTTTCTTT
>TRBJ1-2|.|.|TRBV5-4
CASSSTPNYGYTF
TGTGCCAGCAGCTCCACACCGAACTATGGCTACACCTTC
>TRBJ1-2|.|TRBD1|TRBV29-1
CSVSRTGNYGYTF
TGCAGCGTTTCCCGGACAGGGAACTATGGCTACACCTTC
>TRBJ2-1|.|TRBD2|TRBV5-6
CASTETSGVSYNEQFF
TGTGCCAGCACCGAGACTAGCGGGGTCTCCTACAATGAGCAGTTCTTC
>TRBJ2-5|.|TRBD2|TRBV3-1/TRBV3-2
CASSDRVGGPSETQYF
TGTGCCAGCAGCGATCGGGTGGGAGGGCCTTCCGAGACCCAGTACTTC
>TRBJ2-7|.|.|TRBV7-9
CASSKSGSYEQYF
TGTGCCAGCAGCAAAAGCGGCTCCTACGAGCAGTACTTC
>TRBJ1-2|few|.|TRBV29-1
CSDGAYGYTF
TGCAGCGATGGGGCCTATGGCTACACCTTC
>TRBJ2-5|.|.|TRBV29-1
CSVVRDGETQYF
TGCAGCGTTGTCAGGGATGGGGAGACCCAGTACTTC
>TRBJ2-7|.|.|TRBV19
CASSIEAGPYEQYF
TGTGCCAGTAGTATAGAAGCGGGCCCCTACGAGCAGTACTTC
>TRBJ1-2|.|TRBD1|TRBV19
CASSIGQVYGYTF
TGTGCCAGTAGCATTGGACAGGTCTATGGCTACACCTTC